Presented here are 16 T cell receptor beta chains from one specimen sequenced in a study of cytomegalovirus exposure and HLA in healthy donors. PCR primers comprised 60 Vbeta and 13 Jbeta primers. Profiling relied on immunoSEQ multiplex PCR, and the TCRdb table lists in-frame clones only, not all of them. This table has approximately 120,000 clones, roughly 80% appearing once. Sequencing was carried out using PBMCs. Source of these receptors: a man aged 25-40 years in good health and CMV-seropositive.

This chain links TRBV5-1 with TRBJ1-1; TRBD1 is a possible D gene (5 bases). V shed 0 bases and J shed 5 bases, with 8 bases lying between them. The germline gives CDR1 SGHRS, CDR2 YFSETQ. The CDR3 is 13 amino acids. The chain's CDR3 is CASSLGGGTEAFF. In nucleotides, the CDR3 is TGCGCCAGCAGCTTGGGGGGGGGTACTGAAGCTTTCTTT.

The chain combines TRBV7-6 with TRBJ2-1; D possibly corresponds to TRBD2 (5 bases). The V and J ends lost 2 bases and 5 bases respectively, with 13 bases between them. From germline, CDR1 is SGHVS and CDR2 FNYEAQ. This CDR3 is built from 15 residues. The DNA for the CDR3 is TGTGCCAGCAGCTTAAACCTCAGGACTGACAATGAGCAGTTCTTC. This sequence encodes CASSLNLRTDNEQFF.

V gene TRBV7-9 combines with J gene TRBJ2-5, with TRBD1 matching over 9 bases. The V and J ends lost 6 bases and 5 bases, in that order; junction bases with no gene match: 7. Germline V lookup: CDR1 SEHNR, CDR2 FQNEAQ (reference sequence). There are 14 residues in the CDR3. CDR3: CASSSTGGEETQYF. The CDR3 bases are TGTGCCAGCAGTTCTACAGGGGGCGAGGAGACCCAGTACTTC.

The V call is TRBV6-1, the J call TRBJ2-1, with TRBD2 as a possible D gene (5 bases). Germline CDR1 reads MNHNS; CDR2 reads SASEGT. The CDR3 spans 13 residues. V shed 5 bases and J shed 2 bases, with 7 bases lying between them. CDR3 nucleotide sequence: TGTGCCAGCAGTCCCGGGGCCTACAATGAGCAGTTCTTC. As protein: CASSPGAYNEQFF.

The gene calls are TRBV9 and TRBJ1-1; 7 bases map to TRBD1. This CDR3 region has 18 residues. V gave up 4 bases and J gave up 3 bases; unmatched junction bases: 18. The germline V gene encodes CDR1 SGDLS and CDR2 YYNGEE. The chain's CDR3 is CASSSPTGVGPRDTEAFF. The CDR3 bases are TGTGCCAGCAGCTCCCCTACAGGGGTAGGGCCCCGCGACACTGAAGCTTTCTTT.

The chain combines TRBV2 with TRBJ1-3; D is possibly TRBD1 (5 bases). This CDR3 has 16 residues. The germline CDR1 and CDR2 sequences are SNHLY and FYNNEI. V lost 2 bases, J lost 2 bases, and 13 bases lay in between. CDR3 DNA: TGTGCCAGCAGTGAATTCGGGGGTAGGGCTGGAAACACCATATATTTT. It encodes CASSEFGGRAGNTIYF. Complete variable domain (other parts from reference TRBV2 and TRBJ1-3): EPEVTQTPSHQVTQMGQEVILRCVPISNHLYFYWYRQILGQKVEFLVSFYNNEISEKSEIFDDQFSVERPDGSNFTLKIRSTKLEDSAMYFCASSEFGGRAGNTIYFGEGSWLTVV.

The V call is TRBV5-5, the J call TRBJ2-5; 9 nucleotides agree with TRBD2. The junction had 8 bases not matched to a gene; V was cut back by 0 bases and J by 5 bases. Germline V gene lookup returns CDR1 SGHKS and CDR2 YYEKEE (reference sequence). This CDR3 spans 16 amino acids. CDR3 DNA sequence: TGTGCCAGCAGCTTGGCGGTAGCGGGGGCCATCGAGACCCAGTACTTC. It translates to CASSLAVAGAIETQYF.

The sample holds a few counts of this clone. The chain recombines TRBV6-1 with TRBJ2-1, with D possibly TRBD2 on 6 matching bases. This CDR3 contains 14 residues. V lost 4 bases to trimming and J lost 8 bases, with 15 bases between them. Germline V gene lookup returns CDR1 MNHNS and CDR2 SASEGT. This CDR3 reads CASSATGEVDEQFF. The CDR3 region has the DNA TGTGCCAGCAGTGCAACGGGAGAGGTGGATGAGCAGTTCTTC.

The V call is TRBV5-1, the J call TRBJ2-1; 7 bases are a match to TRBD2. The CDR3 runs to 15 residues. Germline loops: CDR1 SGHRS, CDR2 YFSETQ. J gave up 7 bases and V 2 bases, and 9 bases lay outside the gene matches. The CDR3 DNA is TGCGCCAGCAGCTTCCGAACGGGAGGAGGGAATGAGCAGTTCTTC. Translated: CASSFRTGGGNEQFF.

V is TRBV30 and J is TRBJ2-1, with 10 bases fitting TRBD2. Germline loops: CDR1 GTSNPN, CDR2 SVGIG (reference sequence). V was clipped by 1 base and J by 3 bases; unmatched bases: 3. The CDR3 length is 15 residues. In DNA form, the CDR3 reads TGTGCCTGGAGTGGGACTAGCGGAGTCTACAATGAGCAGTTCTTC. This gives the protein CAWSGTSGVYNEQFF.

The chain recombines TRBV7-6 with TRBJ1-5, with D perhaps matching TRBD1 (6 bases). The CDR3 has 14 amino acids. Trimming removed 4 bases at V and 3 bases at J, with 10 bases between. CDR1 SGHVS and CDR2 FNYEAQ come from the germline V gene. The CDR3 reads CASSSGQYNQPQHF. CDR3 in DNA: TGTGCCAGCAGCTCTGGACAGTACAATCAGCCCCAGCATTTT.

This clone was seen only a few times. This chain connects TRBV6-6 to TRBJ1-2; 9 bases line up with TRBD1. From germline, CDR1 is MNHNY and CDR2 SVGAGI (reference sequence). The ends lost 4 bases at V and 8 bases at J; junction bases unmatched: 11. The length of the CDR3 is 15 residues. CDR3 in amino acids: CASSSETDRGGGYTF. Written as DNA, the CDR3 is TGTGCCAGCAGTTCTGAAACGGACAGGGGAGGCGGCTACACCTTC.

J is TRBJ2-7 and V is TRBV18; D perhaps matches TRBD1 (5 bases). V was trimmed by 2 bases and J by 2 bases, leaving 10 bases between them. In germline, CDR1 is KGHSH, CDR2 LQKENI. CDR3 length: 14 amino acids. Here the CDR3 reads CASSPGANTYEQYF. The CDR3 nucleotides are TGTGCCAGCTCACCAGGGGCCAACACCTACGAGCAGTACTTC.

Written as DNA, the CDR3 is TGTGCCAGCAGCTTGGTAGGGGTACAAGCTTTCTTT. The encoded protein is CASSLVGVQAFF. The chain is built from TRBV5-8 and TRBJ1-1, with D possibly TRBD1 on 5 matching bases. Germline-derived CDR1 and CDR2 are SGHTS and YDEGEE. V dropped 0 bases and J dropped 9 bases, with 9 bases sitting between them. The CDR3 is 12 amino acids.

The chain couples TRBV9 to TRBJ1-2; weak D call: TRBD1 (5 bases). Per the germline V gene, CDR1 is SGDLS and CDR2 is YYNGEE. This CDR3 is built from 13 residues. V was trimmed by 7 bases and J by 8 bases, leaving 18 bases between them. The CDR3 DNA reads as TGTGCCAGCCAATCAACCGGGACTGTAGGCTACACCTTC. Translating gives CASQSTGTVGYTF.

The chain links TRBV27 to TRBJ1-2; weak D call: TRBD1 (6 bases). The CDR3 contains 15 residues. V gave up 4 bases and J gave up 4 bases, with 16 bases separating them. Germline V gene data show CDR1 as MNHEY and CDR2 as SMNVEV (reference sequence). CDR3 in DNA: TGTGCCAGCAGTTCGTTACAGGGTGGGACCTATGGCTACACCTTC. It is translated as CASSSLQGGTYGYTF.